Listed below are T cell receptor beta chains from one sample, sequenced in a study of glioma-infiltrating T cells. One entry per CDR3 protein results from TCRdb running MiXCR on the multiplex PCR reads. The repertoire consists of around 190,000 distinct CDR3 sequences, with 32% occurring once and the leading ten covering around 21%. The sequencing sample was made of glioma tissue, nonneoplastic brain tissue, or PBMCs (not recorded which). Every receptor here comes from a human donor with low-grade glioma or glioblastoma, undergoing nonglioma brain surgery, or in good health (not recorded which). Each CDR3 is given with its conserved first and last residue. Each record gives: clone size, J gene, V gene, D gene, CDR3 DNA, CDR3 protein. The D gene is left open where the match is weak. Clone size is given for some rows only: seen once, a few or many times, or a class if the clone is expanded.

>many|TRBJ1-5|TRBV14|NA
TGTGCCAGCAGCCAAGATCACAATCAGCCCCAGCATTTT
CASSQDHNQPQHF
>few|TRBJ1-1|TRBV19|TRBD1
TGTGCCAGTAGCCTCGACAGGGAGGGGAACACTGAAGCTTTCTTT
CASSLDREGNTEAFF
>many|TRBJ1-1|TRBV7-3|TRBD1
TGTGCCAGCAGCTCGACAGGGGGCCGCACTGAAGCTTTCTTT
CASSSTGGRTEAFF
>NA|TRBJ2-3|TRBV2|TRBD2
TGTGCCAGCAGTGCCCGTCCTAGCGGACTCACAGATACGCAGTATTTT
CASSARPSGLTDTQYF
>NA|TRBJ2-2|TRBV13|TRBD1
TGTGCCATCAGCGCGACAGGGGCCGGGGAGCAGTTTTTT
CAISATGAGEQFF
>NA|TRBJ1-2|TRBV7-2|NA
TGTGCCAGCATCTCCCAAAGGGGCAGGGAGTATGGCTACACCTTC
CASISQRGREYGYTF
>many|TRBJ2-1|TRBV6-1|NA
TGTGCCAGCACCCGACTAGGGTCCAATGAGCAGTTCTTC
CASTRLGSNEQFF
>many|TRBJ1-1|TRBV29-1|NA
TGCAGCGTTGGAGGAGACGGAGTCACTGAAGCTTTCTTT
CSVGGDGVTEAFF
>many|TRBJ2-3|TRBV20-1|TRBD2
TGCAGTGCTAGACCGCGGGAGTCTAGCACAGATACGCAGTATTTT
CSARPRESSTDTQYF
>few|TRBJ2-7|TRBV29-1|TRBD2
TGCAGCGTTGATTTCCGGGCTAGCGGGAGGAACGAGCAGTACTTC
CSVDFRASGRNEQYF
>many|TRBJ2-3|TRBV20-1|TRBD2
TGCAGTGCTAGAGACGGGACTAGCGGTGGGAGCACAGATACGCAGTATTTT
CSARDGTSGGSTDTQYF
>few|TRBJ2-2|TRBV29-1|TRBD1
TGCAGCGTTGGGCCCCCTGTAACAGGGGGAAACACCGGGGAGCTGTTTTTT
CSVGPPVTGGNTGELFF
>NA|TRBJ2-1|TRBV6-1|TRBD2
TGCGCCAGCAGCTTGGGACTAGAATATAATGAGCAGTTCTTC
CASSLGLEYNEQFF
>NA|TRBJ2-3|TRBV24-1|TRBD2
TGTGCCACCGGCAGGACTAGCCCAGATACGCAGTATTTT
CATGRTSPDTQYF
>many|TRBJ2-5|TRBV4-2|NA
TGTGCCAGCAGCCAAGGAGGGGGAGGAGAGACCCAGTACTTC
CASSQGGGGETQYF
>few|TRBJ2-7|TRBV13|TRBD1
TGTGCCAGCAGCCCAGCCGGGACAGGGTATTCCGAGCAGTACTTC
CASSPAGTGYSEQYF
>many|TRBJ1-1|TRBV20-1|NA
TGCAGTGCTAGAGATAGGGGGGGTTTGGCTGAAGCTTTCTTT
CSARDRGGLAEAFF
>many|TRBJ2-3|TRBV4-1|TRBD2
TGCGCCAGCAGCCAAGAGGCTGACAGCGGGAGGGCAAGAGATACGCAGTATTTT
CASSQEADSGRARDTQYF
>many|TRBJ1-1|TRBV24-1|NA
TGTGCCACCATGGACGCGGGGCTGAACACTGAAGCTTTCTTT
CATMDAGLNTEAFF
>few|TRBJ2-6|TRBV5-1|NA
TGCGCCAGCAGCCCCGACACCGCGGGCTCTGGGGCCAACGTCCTGACTTTC
CASSPDTAGSGANVLTF